This T cell receptor (beta chain) was retrieved from a study of graft-versus-host responses after intestinal transplantation. Across the whole study: Each recipient received a multivisceral, liver-intestinal, or isolated intestinal graft. Whole-study findings and limits: Graft-versus-host to host-versus-graft clonal ratios in allografts were high in patients with graft-donor T cell macrochimerism. The recipient marrow held GvH clones, and some of them showed up first in ileum or blood.

This table comes from immunoSEQ multiplex PCR, and its TCRdb copy is limited to in-frame clones, with some not included. The sample has under 100,000 clones, approximately 80% seen once; the top ten hold 0.83%. Remarks on this clone: What it binds is unknown.

CDR1 is MDHEN and CDR2 is SYDVKM in the germline V gene. The CDR3 runs to 13 residues. With 1 base removed from V and 11 bases from J, the gap between germline ends came to 12 bases. The chain uses TRBV28 and TRBJ1-5; D might be TRBD1 (5 bases). This receptor was identified in a human donor who received an intestinal transplant. Sequenced material: unstimulated CD4+ T cells sorted from spleen or lymph node cells, taken before intestinal transplant. The CDR3 sequence: CASSLLDRGTQHF. CDR3 nucleotide sequence: TGTGCCAGCAGTTTATTAGACAGAGGTACCCAGCATTTT.